This T cell receptor beta chain emerged from a study of shared clonotypes between healthy human individuals. The table came from immunoSEQ multiplex PCR; TCRdb's copy has only in-frame clones and leaves some out. The sample holds nearly 750,000 clones; over 60% are singletons and the top ten take roughly 1.8%. The CDR3 has 15 amino acids. CDR1 LNHNV and CDR2 YYDKDF come from the germline V gene (reference sequence). Trimming removed 5 bases at V and 4 bases at J, with 15 bases between. The source of this sequence is a woman aged 30 to 39 in good health. The sequencing input was memory CD4+ T cells sorted from blood. The subset: CD45RA-negative fraction. The rearrangement joins TRBV15 to TRBJ1-5; tentatively, D is TRBD1 (5 bases). Written as DNA, the CDR3 is TGTGCCACCAGCGGGTCGGGACGGTCAAATCAGCCCCAGCATTTT. Encoded protein: CATSGSGRSNQPQHF.